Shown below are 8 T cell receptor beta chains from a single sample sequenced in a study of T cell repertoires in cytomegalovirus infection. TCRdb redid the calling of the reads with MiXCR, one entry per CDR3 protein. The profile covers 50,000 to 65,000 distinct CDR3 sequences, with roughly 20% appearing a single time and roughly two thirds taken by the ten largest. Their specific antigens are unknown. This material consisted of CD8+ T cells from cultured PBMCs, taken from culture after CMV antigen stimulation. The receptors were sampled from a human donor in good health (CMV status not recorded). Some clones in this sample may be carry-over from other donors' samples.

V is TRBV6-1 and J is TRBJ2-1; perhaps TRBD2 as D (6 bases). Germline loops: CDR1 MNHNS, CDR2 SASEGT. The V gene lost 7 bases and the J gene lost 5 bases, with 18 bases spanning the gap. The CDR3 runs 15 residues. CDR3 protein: CASMGGNGGNNEQFF. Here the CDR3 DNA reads TGTGCCAGCATGGGTGGAAACGGGGGTAACAATGAGCAGTTCTTC.

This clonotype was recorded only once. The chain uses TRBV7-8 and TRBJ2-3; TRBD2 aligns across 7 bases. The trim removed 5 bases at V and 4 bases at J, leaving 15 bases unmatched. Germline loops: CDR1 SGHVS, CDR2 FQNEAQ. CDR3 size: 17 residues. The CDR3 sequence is CASSMGGLWAVADTQYF. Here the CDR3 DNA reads TGTGCCAGCAGCATGGGAGGGCTGTGGGCCGTCGCAGATACGCAGTATTTT. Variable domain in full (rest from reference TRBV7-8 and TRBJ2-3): GAGVSQSPRYKVAKRGQDVALRCDPISGHVSLFWYQQALGQGPEFLTYFQNEAQLDKSGLPSDRFFAERPEGSVSTLKIQRTQQEDSAVYLCASSMGGLWAVADTQYFGPGTRLTVL.

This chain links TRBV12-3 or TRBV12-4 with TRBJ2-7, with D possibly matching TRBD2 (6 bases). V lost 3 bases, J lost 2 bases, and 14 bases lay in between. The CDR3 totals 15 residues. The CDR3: CASSFSAGSTYEQYF. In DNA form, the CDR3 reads TGTGCCAGCAGTTTTTCGGCGGGAAGTACCTACGAGCAGTACTTC.

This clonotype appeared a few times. This chain's CDR3 is CASSSFGAGGPDTQYF. In DNA, the CDR3 is TGTGCCAGCAGCTCCTTCGGAGCGGGAGGACCAGATACGCAGTATTTT. The V call is TRBV7-8, the J call TRBJ2-3, with TRBD2 identical over 9 bases. Germline lookup yields CDR1 SGHVS and CDR2 FQNEAQ. The CDR3 covers 16 residues. V shed 4 bases, J shed 4 bases, and the junction held 9 bases outside the gene matches.

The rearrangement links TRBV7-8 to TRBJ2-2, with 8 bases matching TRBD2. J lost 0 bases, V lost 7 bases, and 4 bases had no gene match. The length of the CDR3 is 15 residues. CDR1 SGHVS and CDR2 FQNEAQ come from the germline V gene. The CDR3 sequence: CASNDGRANTGELFF. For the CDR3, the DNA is TGTGCCAGCAACGACGGGAGGGCGAACACCGGGGAGCTGTTTTTT.

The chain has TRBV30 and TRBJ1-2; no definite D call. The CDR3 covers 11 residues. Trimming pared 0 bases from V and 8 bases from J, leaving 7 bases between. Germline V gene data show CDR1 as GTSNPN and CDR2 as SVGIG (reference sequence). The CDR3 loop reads CAWSVPRGYTF. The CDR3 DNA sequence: TGTGCCTGGAGTGTACCAAGAGGCTACACCTTC. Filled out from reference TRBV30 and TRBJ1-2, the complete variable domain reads SQTIHQWPATLVQPVGSPLSLECTVEGTSNPNLYWYRQAAGRGLQLLFYSVGIGQISSEVPQNLSASRPQDRQFILSSKKLLLSDSGFYLCAWSVPRGYTFGSGTRLTVV.

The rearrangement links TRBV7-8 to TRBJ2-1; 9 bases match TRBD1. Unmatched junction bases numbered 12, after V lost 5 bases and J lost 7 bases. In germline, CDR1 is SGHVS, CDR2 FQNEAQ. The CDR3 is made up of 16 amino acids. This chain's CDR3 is CASSPTGTGKGNEQFF. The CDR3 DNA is TGTGCCAGCAGCCCAACCGGGACAGGGAAGGGTAATGAGCAGTTCTTC.

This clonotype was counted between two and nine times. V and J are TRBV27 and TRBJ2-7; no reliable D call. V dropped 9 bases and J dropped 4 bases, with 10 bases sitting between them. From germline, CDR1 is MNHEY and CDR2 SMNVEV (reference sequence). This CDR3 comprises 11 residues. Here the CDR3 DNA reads TGTGCCAGGGGTGTAAGGTACGAGCAGTACTTC. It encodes CARGVRYEQYF.